The present T cell receptor (beta chain) was sequenced within a study of T cells in Graves' hyperthyroidism and ophthalmopathy. This clonotype was counted many times. What it recognizes is unknown. RNA transcripts served as the template for amplifying TCR beta CDR3 regions. The study used the HTBI primer set for a first-round RT-PCR of the TCR CDR3. Each CDR3 protein gets one entry after TCRdb re-called the multiplex PCR reads with MiXCR. This table has roughly 520,000 distinct CDR3 sequences, 24% appearing once. Study-level points and caveats: Most thyroid clonotypes with frequency above 0.001 were detected in blood.

Sequenced input: blood. This clonotype was sampled from a woman aged 25 to 45 with Graves' ophthalmopathy.

The chain's CDR3 is CASSWNRESEAFF. CDR3 DNA: TGCGCCAGCAGCTGGAACAGGGAATCGGAGGCTTTCTTT. The chain has TRBV5-1 and TRBJ1-1; TRBD1 might be the D (6 bases). Germline CDR1 reads SGHRS; CDR2 reads YFSETQ. Trimming cost V 3 bases and J 11 bases, with 17 bases left between them. The CDR3 extends over 13 amino acids. Using reference TRBV5-1 and TRBJ1-1 for the parts outside the CDR3, the full variable domain is KAGVTQTPRYLIKTRGQQVTLSCSPISGHRSVSWYQQTPGQGLQFLFEYFSETQRNKGNFPGRFSGRQFSNSRSEMNVSTLELGDSALYLCASSWNRESEAFFGQGTRLTVV.